Listed below are T cell receptor beta chains from one sample, sequenced in a study of radiation and T cells in renal cell carcinoma. Assay: immunoSEQ multiplex PCR; the TCRdb copy retains only in-frame clones and omits some. The profile shows some 72,000 clones, about 80% of them singletons. The sample consisted of blood, taken from a patient whose treatment included radiotherapy and nephrectomy. All receptors come from a man in his 60s with renal cell carcinoma. Each CDR3 is given with its conserved first and last residue. The order of the fields is clone size, J gene, D gene, V gene, CDR3 protein, CDR3 DNA. D genes are given only for firm matches. The listing skips clone size in some rows; elsewhere it reads once, few, many or a size class.

clone size: few
J gene: TRBJ1-2
D gene: TRBD1
V gene: TRBV27
CDR3 protein: CASSRIGQGNGYTF
CDR3 DNA: TGTGCCAGCAGCAGAATCGGACAGGGTAATGGCTACACCTTC

clone size: NA
J gene: TRBJ2-5
D gene: NA
V gene: TRBV19
CDR3 protein: CASSQRIQETQYF
CDR3 DNA: TGTGCCAGTAGTCAGCGGATCCAAGAGACCCAGTACTTC

clone size: NA
J gene: TRBJ1-1
D gene: TRBD1
V gene: TRBV9
CDR3 protein: CASSQDMGTGNTEAFF
CDR3 DNA: TGTGCCAGCAGCCAAGATATGGGGACAGGGAACACTGAAGCTTTCTTT

clone size: NA
J gene: TRBJ2-7
D gene: TRBD1
V gene: TRBV28
CDR3 protein: CASSPRTGGSYEQYF
CDR3 DNA: TGTGCCAGCAGTCCCCGGACAGGGGGCAGCTACGAGCAGTACTTC

clone size: few
J gene: TRBJ2-1
D gene: NA
V gene: TRBV20-1
CDR3 protein: CSASLYNEQFF
CDR3 DNA: TGCAGTGCTAGCCTATACAATGAGCAGTTCTTC

clone size: NA
J gene: TRBJ2-1
D gene: NA
V gene: TRBV5-6
CDR3 protein: CASSLFAVNYNEQFF
CDR3 DNA: TGTGCCAGCAGCTTGTTTGCTGTCAACTACAATGAGCAGTTCTTC

clone size: NA
J gene: TRBJ2-1
D gene: TRBD2
V gene: TRBV7-3
CDR3 protein: CASSLSLADSYNEQFF
CDR3 DNA: TGTGCCAGCAGCTTAAGCCTAGCGGACTCCTACAATGAGCAGTTCTTC

clone size: NA
J gene: TRBJ1-2
D gene: TRBD1
V gene: TRBV2
CDR3 protein: CASSRGNRDREKDGYTF
CDR3 DNA: TGTGCCAGCAGCCGTGGTAACCGGGACAGGGAAAAGGATGGCTACACCTTC

clone size: NA
J gene: TRBJ1-2
D gene: NA
V gene: TRBV19
CDR3 protein: CASSTDRHIYGYTF
CDR3 DNA: TGTGCCAGTAGTACCGATCGACATATCTATGGCTACACCTTC

clone size: NA
J gene: TRBJ2-3
D gene: NA
V gene: TRBV28
CDR3 protein: CASRAGFGTRPGTQYF
CDR3 DNA: TGTGCCAGCAGGGCCGGCTTCGGCACTCGGCCCGGTACGCAGTATTTT

clone size: NA
J gene: TRBJ2-2
D gene: NA
V gene: TRBV27
CDR3 protein: CASSFRLTGELFF
CDR3 DNA: TGTGCCAGCAGTTTTAGGTTAACCGGGGAGCTGTTTTTT

clone size: NA
J gene: TRBJ1-2
D gene: NA
V gene: TRBV6-6
CDR3 protein: CASSYMERLTGYGYTF
CDR3 DNA: TGTGCCAGCAGTTACATGGAGAGACTGACAGGCTATGGCTACACCTTC

clone size: few
J gene: TRBJ2-7
D gene: TRBD1
V gene: TRBV2
CDR3 protein: CASSSGQPPYEQYF
CDR3 DNA: TGTGCCAGCAGCTCGGGACAGCCCCCCTACGAGCAGTACTTC

clone size: NA
J gene: TRBJ2-1
D gene: NA
V gene: TRBV6-5
CDR3 protein: CASDLGNEQFF
CDR3 DNA: TGTGCCAGCGACCTAGGGAATGAGCAGTTCTTC

clone size: NA
J gene: TRBJ2-7
D gene: TRBD2
V gene: TRBV2
CDR3 protein: CASSEQGGAYEQYF
CDR3 DNA: TGTGCCAGCAGTGAACAGGGAGGGGCCTACGAGCAGTACTTC

clone size: once
J gene: TRBJ1-2
D gene: NA
V gene: TRBV19
CDR3 protein: CASNSHRVGYGYTF
CDR3 DNA: TGTGCCAGTAACTCCCACAGGGTTGGCTATGGCTACACCTTC

clone size: NA
J gene: TRBJ2-6
D gene: NA
V gene: TRBV5-1
CDR3 protein: CASSLVLGDGANVLTF
CDR3 DNA: TGCGCCAGCAGCTTGGTTTTGGGGGACGGGGCCAACGTCCTGACTTTC

clone size: NA
J gene: TRBJ2-1
D gene: TRBD2
V gene: TRBV11-2
CDR3 protein: CASSPSHASGSRNEQFF
CDR3 DNA: TGTGCCAGCAGCCCCTCTCATGCTAGCGGGAGTAGAAATGAGCAGTTCTTC

clone size: NA
J gene: TRBJ2-5
D gene: TRBD2
V gene: TRBV19
CDR3 protein: CASSMTSGTQETQYF
CDR3 DNA: TGTGCCAGTAGTATGACTAGCGGGACACAAGAGACCCAGTACTTC

clone size: NA
J gene: TRBJ2-3
D gene: NA
V gene: TRBV5-1
CDR3 protein: CASSLGGRRDTDTQYF
CDR3 DNA: TGCGCCAGCAGCTTGGGAGGCCGGCGGGACACAGATACGCAGTATTTT

clone size: NA
J gene: TRBJ2-3
D gene: NA
V gene: TRBV10-1
CDR3 protein: CASSDQDRDTQYF
CDR3 DNA: TGCGCCAGCAGTGACCAGGACAGAGATACGCAGTATTTT

clone size: NA
J gene: TRBJ1-1
D gene: NA
V gene: TRBV27
CDR3 protein: CASSLTGGGAFF
CDR3 DNA: TGTGCCAGCAGTTTAACCGGAGGTGGAGCTTTCTTT

clone size: NA
J gene: TRBJ2-5
D gene: TRBD2
V gene: TRBV27
CDR3 protein: CASSPFAARASGVLQETQYF
CDR3 DNA: TGTGCCAGCAGCCCTTTTGCGGCACGGGCTAGCGGAGTTTTACAAGAGACCCAGTACTTC

clone size: NA
J gene: TRBJ1-2
D gene: TRBD1
V gene: TRBV5-1
CDR3 protein: CASSQRTGGRVNYGYTF
CDR3 DNA: TGCGCCAGCAGCCAAAGGACAGGGGGCAGGGTTAACTATGGCTACACCTTC

clone size: NA
J gene: TRBJ1-1
D gene: NA
V gene: TRBV19
CDR3 protein: CASSIGAANTEAFF
CDR3 DNA: TGTGCCAGTAGTATAGGAGCAGCCAACACTGAAGCTTTCTTT

clone size: few
J gene: TRBJ2-2
D gene: NA
V gene: TRBV7-6
CDR3 protein: CASSLEDGNTGELFF
CDR3 DNA: TGTGCCAGCAGCTTAGAGGACGGAAACACCGGGGAGCTGTTTTTT

clone size: NA
J gene: TRBJ1-3
D gene: NA
V gene: TRBV19
CDR3 protein: CASSSRGNFGVGGAGNTIYF
CDR3 DNA: TGTGCCAGTAGTTCCAGAGGGAATTTTGGCGTGGGGGGCGCAGGAAACACCATATATTTT

clone size: NA
J gene: TRBJ2-7
D gene: NA
V gene: TRBV30
CDR3 protein: CAWSSQPLSEQYF
CDR3 DNA: TGTGCCTGGAGTAGTCAGCCACTCTCCGAGCAGTACTTC

clone size: NA
J gene: TRBJ2-3
D gene: TRBD1
V gene: TRBV19
CDR3 protein: CASSLGQESTDTQYF
CDR3 DNA: TGTGCCAGTAGTTTAGGACAGGAAAGCACAGATACGCAGTATTTT

clone size: NA
J gene: TRBJ1-6
D gene: NA
V gene: TRBV25-1
CDR3 protein: CASGGLKRGKANSPLHF
CDR3 DNA: TGTGCCAGCGGAGGATTAAAGCGCGGGAAAGCCAATTCACCCCTCCACTTT

clone size: NA
J gene: TRBJ1-3
D gene: NA
V gene: TRBV13
CDR3 protein: CASSLGWRGNTIYF
CDR3 DNA: TGTGCCAGCAGCTTAGGCTGGCGGGGAAACACCATATATTTT

clone size: NA
J gene: TRBJ2-1
D gene: TRBD1
V gene: TRBV29-1
CDR3 protein: CSVEPGQGRDNEQFF
CDR3 DNA: TGCAGCGTTGAGCCGGGACAGGGGAGGGACAATGAGCAGTTCTTC

clone size: NA
J gene: TRBJ1-1
D gene: NA
V gene: TRBV7-3
CDR3 protein: CASSTGHANTEAFF
CDR3 DNA: TGTGCCAGCAGCACAGGACACGCGAACACTGAAGCTTTCTTT

clone size: NA
J gene: TRBJ2-3
D gene: TRBD2
V gene: TRBV9
CDR3 protein: CASSSPAGLTDTQYF
CDR3 DNA: TGTGCCAGCAGCTCCCCAGCGGGACTCACAGATACGCAGTATTTT

clone size: once
J gene: TRBJ2-2
D gene: NA
V gene: TRBV5-4
CDR3 protein: CASSSPTRSTGELFF
CDR3 DNA: TGTGCCAGCAGTTCCCCCACTAGAAGCACCGGGGAGCTGTTTTTT

clone size: NA
J gene: TRBJ2-1
D gene: TRBD2
V gene: TRBV10-3
CDR3 protein: CAISEDVAGEVGEQFF
CDR3 DNA: TGTGCCATCAGTGAGGATGTAGCGGGAGAAGTGGGTGAGCAGTTCTTC

clone size: few
J gene: TRBJ2-7
D gene: NA
V gene: TRBV2
CDR3 protein: CASRVGGTFSYEQYF
CDR3 DNA: TGTGCCAGCAGGGTGGGAGGCACCTTCTCCTACGAGCAGTACTTC

clone size: NA
J gene: TRBJ2-1
D gene: TRBD2
V gene: TRBV10-3
CDR3 protein: CAIGGSGTYNEQFF
CDR3 DNA: TGTGCCATCGGGGGTAGCGGGACCTACAATGAGCAGTTCTTC

clone size: NA
J gene: TRBJ1-1
D gene: TRBD1
V gene: TRBV6-6
CDR3 protein: CASSYSRGHGTEAFF
CDR3 DNA: TGTGCCAGCAGTTACTCTAGGGGGCATGGCACTGAAGCTTTCTTT

clone size: NA
J gene: TRBJ2-5
D gene: NA
V gene: TRBV7-9
CDR3 protein: CASSLYGETQYF
CDR3 DNA: TGTGCCAGCAGCTTATATGGAGAGACCCAGTACTTC

clone size: NA
J gene: TRBJ2-1
D gene: NA
V gene: TRBV11-1
CDR3 protein: CASSLELLGGSSNEQFF
CDR3 DNA: TGTGCCAGCAGCTTAGAATTATTGGGGGGCTCAAGCAATGAGCAGTTCTTC

clone size: NA
J gene: TRBJ2-2
D gene: NA
V gene: TRBV19
CDR3 protein: CASSISRNTGELFF
CDR3 DNA: TGTGCCAGTAGTATATCTAGAAACACCGGGGAGCTGTTTTTT

clone size: few
J gene: TRBJ2-2
D gene: NA
V gene: TRBV10-1
CDR3 protein: CASSTSRGTGELFF
CDR3 DNA: TGCGCCAGCAGTACTAGCCGGGGCACCGGGGAGCTGTTTTTT

clone size: NA
J gene: TRBJ2-5
D gene: NA
V gene: TRBV29-1
CDR3 protein: CSVEKSGPETQYF
CDR3 DNA: TGCAGCGTTGAAAAGTCAGGGCCAGAGACCCAGTACTTC

clone size: NA
J gene: TRBJ1-4
D gene: TRBD1
V gene: TRBV27
CDR3 protein: CASRGTGANEKLFF
CDR3 DNA: TGTGCCAGCAGAGGGACAGGCGCGAATGAAAAACTGTTTTTT

clone size: NA
J gene: TRBJ2-5
D gene: NA
V gene: TRBV7-9
CDR3 protein: CASSFLGEETQYF
CDR3 DNA: TGTGCCAGCAGCTTCTTAGGGGAAGAGACCCAGTACTTC

clone size: once
J gene: TRBJ2-3
D gene: NA
V gene: TRBV7-9
CDR3 protein: CASLKRVIPDTQYF
CDR3 DNA: TGTGCCAGCTTGAAAAGAGTGATCCCAGATACGCAGTATTTT

clone size: NA
J gene: TRBJ2-7
D gene: TRBD1
V gene: TRBV4-1
CDR3 protein: CASSLRQGDYEQYF
CDR3 DNA: TGCGCCAGCAGCCTCCGACAGGGGGACTACGAGCAGTACTTC

clone size: NA
J gene: TRBJ2-7
D gene: TRBD1
V gene: TRBV5-1
CDR3 protein: CASSPGQGDYEQYF
CDR3 DNA: TGCGCCAGCAGCCCGGGACAGGGAGACTACGAGCAGTACTTC

clone size: NA
J gene: TRBJ2-1
D gene: TRBD2
V gene: TRBV7-9
CDR3 protein: CASSPGLAGAGYNEQFF
CDR3 DNA: TGTGCCAGCAGCCCGGGACTAGCGGGAGCGGGGTACAATGAGCAGTTCTTC

clone size: few
J gene: TRBJ2-5
D gene: TRBD2
V gene: TRBV4-3
CDR3 protein: CASSPQLAGASQETQYF
CDR3 DNA: TGCGCCAGCAGCCCCCAACTAGCGGGAGCGTCCCAAGAGACCCAGTACTTC

clone size: once
J gene: TRBJ2-5
D gene: NA
V gene: TRBV5-5
CDR3 protein: CASSLSQWGQETQYF
CDR3 DNA: TGTGCCAGCAGCTTGAGTCAGTGGGGCCAAGAGACCCAGTACTTC

clone size: NA
J gene: TRBJ2-5
D gene: NA
V gene: TRBV7-2
CDR3 protein: CASSLGFRETQYF
CDR3 DNA: TGTGCCAGCAGCTTAGGATTCCGAGAGACCCAGTACTTC

clone size: NA
J gene: TRBJ1-1
D gene: NA
V gene: TRBV18
CDR3 protein: CASSPGSGMNTEAFF
CDR3 DNA: TGTGCCAGCTCACCCGGTTCCGGGATGAACACTGAAGCTTTCTTT

clone size: NA
J gene: TRBJ2-7
D gene: NA
V gene: TRBV4-2
CDR3 protein: CASSQGGGDEQYF
CDR3 DNA: TGTGCCAGCAGCCAAGGAGGGGGGGACGAGCAGTACTTC

clone size: few
J gene: TRBJ2-1
D gene: NA
V gene: TRBV28
CDR3 protein: CASSRPGGPWFF
CDR3 DNA: TGTGCCAGCAGCCGACCGGGGGGCCCTTGGTTCTTC

clone size: NA
J gene: TRBJ2-5
D gene: NA
V gene: TRBV19
CDR3 protein: CASSIQGQETQYF
CDR3 DNA: TGTGCCAGTAGTATCCAGGGTCAAGAGACCCAGTACTTC

clone size: few
J gene: TRBJ2-2
D gene: NA
V gene: TRBV5-1
CDR3 protein: CASSLEGIAGELFF
CDR3 DNA: TGCGCCAGCAGCTTGGAAGGGATCGCCGGGGAGCTGTTTTTT

clone size: NA
J gene: TRBJ1-4
D gene: NA
V gene: TRBV4-1
CDR3 protein: CASSQAGGEEEKLFF
CDR3 DNA: TGCGCCAGCAGTCAAGCGGGAGGGGAGGAGGAAAAACTGTTTTTT